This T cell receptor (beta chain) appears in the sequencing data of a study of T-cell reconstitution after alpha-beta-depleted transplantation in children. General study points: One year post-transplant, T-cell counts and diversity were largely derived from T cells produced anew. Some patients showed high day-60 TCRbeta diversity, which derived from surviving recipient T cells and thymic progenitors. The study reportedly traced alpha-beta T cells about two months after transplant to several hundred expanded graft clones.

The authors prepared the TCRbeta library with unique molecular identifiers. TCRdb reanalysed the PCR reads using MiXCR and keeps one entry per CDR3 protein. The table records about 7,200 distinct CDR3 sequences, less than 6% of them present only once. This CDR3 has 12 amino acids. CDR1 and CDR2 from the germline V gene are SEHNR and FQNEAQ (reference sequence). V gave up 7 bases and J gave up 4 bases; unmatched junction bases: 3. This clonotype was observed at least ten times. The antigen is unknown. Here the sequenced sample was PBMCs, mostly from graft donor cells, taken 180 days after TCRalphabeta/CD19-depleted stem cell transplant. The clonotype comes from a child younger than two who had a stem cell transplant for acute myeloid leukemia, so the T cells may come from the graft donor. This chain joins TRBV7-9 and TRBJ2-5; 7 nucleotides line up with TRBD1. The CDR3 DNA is TGTGCCAGCAACCGACAGGGAGAGACCCAGTACTTC. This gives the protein CASNRQGETQYF.